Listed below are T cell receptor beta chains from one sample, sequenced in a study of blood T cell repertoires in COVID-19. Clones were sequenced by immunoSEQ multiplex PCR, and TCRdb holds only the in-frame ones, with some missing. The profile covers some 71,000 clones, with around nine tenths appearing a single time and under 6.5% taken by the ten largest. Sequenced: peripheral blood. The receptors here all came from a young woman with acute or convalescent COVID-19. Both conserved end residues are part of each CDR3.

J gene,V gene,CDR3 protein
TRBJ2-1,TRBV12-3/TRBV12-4,CASKKYSYNEQFF
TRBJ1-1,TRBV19,CASSPGQRDTEAFF
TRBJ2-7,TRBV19,CASSPYADFYEQYF
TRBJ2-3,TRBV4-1,CASSHTSGRPTDTQYF
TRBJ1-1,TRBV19,CASSMGRDTRHTEAFF
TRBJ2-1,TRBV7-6,CASTPGASGYNEQFF
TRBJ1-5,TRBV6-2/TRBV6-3,CASSYSITLGQGASQPQHF
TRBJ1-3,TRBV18,CASSPGQSLSGNTIYF
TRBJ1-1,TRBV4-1,CASSQDPQGGRTEAFF
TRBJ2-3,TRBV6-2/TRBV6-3,CASSVPGLTDTQYF
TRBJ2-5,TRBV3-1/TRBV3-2,CASRNRVWETQYF
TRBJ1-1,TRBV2,CASNFNGNTEAFF
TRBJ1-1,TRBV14,CASSQPSGPLNTEAFF
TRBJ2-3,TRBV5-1,CASSLVLAGRDTQYF
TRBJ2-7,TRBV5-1,CASSLTGGSEQYF
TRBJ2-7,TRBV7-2,CASSLDGFRGSAYEQYF
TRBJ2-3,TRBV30,CAWSLDSPDTQYF
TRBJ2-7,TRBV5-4,CASSLAGVGEQYF
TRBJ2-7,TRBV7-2,CASSPQSGLYEQYF
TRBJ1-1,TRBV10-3,CAIRGEAGFMNTEAFF
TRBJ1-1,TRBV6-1,CASSEVLFGGGSEAFF
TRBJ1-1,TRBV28,CASSQRRQGALAFF
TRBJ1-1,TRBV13,CASSLGQPNTEAFF
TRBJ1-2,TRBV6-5,CASRDTGRGYYGYTF
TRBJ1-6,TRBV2,CASRGQGLRGSPLHF
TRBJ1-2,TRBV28,CASRSGGNYGYTF
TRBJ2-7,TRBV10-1,CASSESSGLRTSGRDSYEQYF
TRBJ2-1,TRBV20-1,CSASFKLDNEQFF
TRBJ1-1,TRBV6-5,CASNPTGSRTEAFF
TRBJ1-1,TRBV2,CASRTQGIEAFF
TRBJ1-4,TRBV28,CASSFGGSNEKLFF
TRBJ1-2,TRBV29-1,CSVSDQNAGDYGYTF
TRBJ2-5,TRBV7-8,CASSGRTGGGVQETQYF
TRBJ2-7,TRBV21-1,CASRRNRQYF
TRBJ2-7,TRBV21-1,CASSKLDNYEQYF
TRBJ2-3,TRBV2,CASSPQGFGTDTQYF
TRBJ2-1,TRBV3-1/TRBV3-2,CASSQDRGWEQFF
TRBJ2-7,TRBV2,CASRETSGGFYEQYF
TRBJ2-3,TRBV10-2,CASSEPRDRGSDTQYF
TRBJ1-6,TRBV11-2,CASSLHGWNSPLHF
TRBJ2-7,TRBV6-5,CASSPVGYEQYF
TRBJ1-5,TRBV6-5,CASRRTGTGWQPQHF
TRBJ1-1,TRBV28,CASSDQRLSNTEAFF
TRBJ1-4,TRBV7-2,CASSQSSGTANEKLFF
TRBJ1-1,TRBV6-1,CASSDRDRMNTEAFF
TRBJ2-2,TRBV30,CAHHSDRGETGELFF
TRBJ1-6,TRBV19,CASRSQGYDSPLHF
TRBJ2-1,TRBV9,CASSVASASSYNEQFF
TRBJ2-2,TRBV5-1,CASSLKLAVNTGELFF
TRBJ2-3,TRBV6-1,CASSGTSGRSKGDTQYF
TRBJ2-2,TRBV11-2,CASSTPGTNTGELFF
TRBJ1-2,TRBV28,CASSLNFRRPAQGSGYTF
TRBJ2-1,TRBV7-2,CASSINLAGGTGGHEQFF
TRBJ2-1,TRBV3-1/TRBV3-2,CASSQVGSLNEQFF
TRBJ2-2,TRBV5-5,CASSSFAGELFF
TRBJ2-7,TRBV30,CAWSVSDYSYEQYF
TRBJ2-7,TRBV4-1,CASSQDVGLSYEQYF
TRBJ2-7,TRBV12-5,CASGSSGAGFEQYF
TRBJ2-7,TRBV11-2,CASSLLADSYEQYF
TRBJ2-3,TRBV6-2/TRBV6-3,CASSDPGTSTDTQYF